The clone carrying this T cell receptor (beta chain) appeared a few times. The source of the sample is a study of Ad26.COV2.S vaccination and SARS-CoV-2 variants. As for the study in general: Ad26.COV2.S, an intramuscular injection, was given once or twice 56 days apart.

Trimming removed 7 bases at V and 0 bases at J, with 13 bases between. Germline assignment: CDR1 SEHNR and CDR2 FQNEAQ (reference sequence). There are 16 residues in the CDR3. TCRdb's copy holds only in-frame clones and misses some; the assay was immunoSEQ multiplex PCR. The sample yields some 480,000 clones, roughly nine tenths seen once. The sample's treatment: about 20 received Ad26.COV2.S at low or high dose, single or two shots; about five received placebo; per-sample allocation not given. Sampling happened 63 days after the first vaccine or placebo injection. The sample was peripheral blood, taken in a trial of Ad26.COV2.S vaccine versus placebo. The receptor's source is a person aged 18 to 59 who received the Ad26.COV2.S COVID-19 vaccine or a placebo. The chain carries TRBV7-9 and TRBJ2-6; a possible D gene is TRBD2 (5 bases). The CDR3 nucleotides are TGTGCCAGCACCAATTTAGGAGGCTCTGGGGCCAACGTCCTGACTTTC. As protein: CASTNLGGSGANVLTF.